This entry lists 12 T cell receptor beta chains sequenced from one sample in a study of blood T cells in healthy people across ages. A sample-barcoded 5' primer and a J-beta primer mix were used in a second PCR of roughly 7 to 11 cycles. TCRdb processed the 5' RACE reads anew with MiXCR; each CDR3 protein has one entry. The data show around 1,500,000 distinct CDR3 sequences, 42% seen once. Material: blood. These receptors were collected from a woman aged 18-29 years in good health.

The chain links TRBV10-2 to TRBJ2-1; D not certain. Trimming removed 5 bases from V and 5 bases from J, with 19 bases in between. This CDR3 comprises 16 residues. Looked up from germline, CDR1 is WSHSY and CDR2 is SAAADI. The CDR3 DNA sequence: TGCGCCAGCAGTTCGAGTCGGGTGGCTGGGAACAATGAGCAGTTCTTC. This gives the protein CASSSSRVAGNNEQFF.

This sequence joins TRBV7-2 and TRBJ2-1, with D hard to call. CDR3 length: 13 amino acids. Trimming left V 5 bases short and J 6 bases short, with 11 bases between. In germline, CDR1 is SGHTA, CDR2 FQGNSA. This CDR3 is CASSPRPLNEQFF. CDR3 coding DNA: TGTGCCAGCAGCCCGCGGCCCCTCAATGAGCAGTTCTTC.

The J gene is TRBJ1-1, the V gene TRBV7-2, with D possibly being TRBD1 (5 bases). V was pared by 1 base and J by 0 bases, with 9 bases between. Germline lookup yields CDR1 SGHTA and CDR2 FQGNSA. The CDR3 is made up of 15 amino acids. The CDR3, as DNA: TGTGCCAGCAGCTTAGGGGACCGTATGAACACTGAAGCTTTCTTT. Protein product: CASSLGDRMNTEAFF.

This clonotype was counted between two and nine times. This chain joins TRBV2 and TRBJ2-1; no firm D call. Germline V gives CDR1 SNHLY, CDR2 FYNNEI. V was pared by 3 bases and J by 0 bases, with 15 bases between. The CDR3 has 17 amino acids. The CDR3, as DNA: TGTGCCAGCAGTGAGACCCAGACGGTGAGCTCCTACAATGAGCAGTTCTTC. This translates into CASSETQTVSSYNEQFF.

The genes are TRBV20-1 and TRBJ1-1; D remains ambiguous. Per germline, CDR1 DFQATT and CDR2 SNEGSKA (reference sequence). The CDR3 loop spans 11 amino acids. The V end lost 5 bases, the J end lost 12 bases, and 16 bases lay between the germline ends. The CDR3, as DNA: TGCAGTGCTCTACCCTACCCGTGGTCTTTCTTT. Its translation: CSALPYPWSFF.

The genes are TRBV12-3 or TRBV12-4 and TRBJ2-5; perhaps TRBD2 as D (5 bases). V was shortened by 6 bases and J by 13 bases, with 15 bases between the two germline ends. CDR3 length: 11 amino acids. The CDR3 region is CASSSSDEGYF. CDR3 nucleotides: TGTGCCAGCAGCTCCTCAGATGAGGGGTACTTC.

The V call is TRBV18, the J call TRBJ1-2; 8 bases agree with TRBD1. The germline CDR1 and CDR2 sequences are KGHSH and LQKENI. The CDR3 spans 14 residues. Trimming at V came to 1 base and at J to 6 bases, leaving 4 bases not matched to a gene. The CDR3 is CASSPRTGNDGYTF. CDR3 coding DNA: TGTGCCAGCTCACCACGGACAGGGAACGATGGCTACACCTTC.

The chain joins TRBV28 to TRBJ2-5; the match to TRBD1 covers 8 bases. Per the germline V gene, CDR1 is MDHEN and CDR2 is SYDVKM. The CDR3 is 17 amino acids. Trimming cost V 7 bases and J 4 bases; bases outside gene matches: 17. CDR3 sequence (DNA): TGTGCCAGCATGAAAGTAGGGGCAGGGGGCCTACGAGAGACCCAGTACTTC. Translation gives CASMKVGAGGLRETQYF.

This clonotype came up a few times. The J gene is TRBJ2-1, the V gene TRBV29-1, with 9 bases lining up with TRBD2. The CDR3 is 14 residues long. The J segment lost 15 bases and the V segment lost 0 bases, leaving 12 bases of the junction unmatched. Germline V gene lookup returns CDR1 SQVTM and CDR2 ANQGSEA. CDR3 coding DNA: TGCAGCGTTGAAGATGGGAGTAGCGGGAGCGATCTGTTCTTC. Translated, it gives CSVEDGSSGSDLFF.

Only a few counts were recorded for this clonotype. The chain carries TRBV7-9 and TRBJ2-1; TRBD1 might be the D (6 bases). CDR3 length equals 12 residues. Trimming removed 4 bases at V and 5 bases at J, with 6 bases between. Germline lookup yields CDR1 SEHNR and CDR2 FQNEAQ (reference sequence). CDR3 sequence: CASSWDNNEQFF. CDR3 DNA sequence: TGTGCCAGCAGCTGGGACAACAATGAGCAGTTCTTC.

CDR3 protein: CASSFSGIGDEQYF. As DNA, the CDR3 is TGTGCCAGCAGCTTTAGCGGGATAGGCGACGAGCAGTACTTC. This chain joins TRBV25-1 and TRBJ2-7; 8 positions match TRBD2. Germline values: CDR1 MGHDK, CDR2 SYGVNS. The CDR3 runs 14 residues. The V and J ends lost 6 bases and 5 bases, in that order; junction bases with no gene match: 9.

J is TRBJ1-2 and V is TRBV7-2; 10 bases are shared with TRBD1. The CDR3 is 15 residues long. Germline values: CDR1 SGHTA, CDR2 FQGNSA. V shed 4 bases and J 3 bases; nucleotides not matched to a gene: 5. This CDR3 is CASSSKTGGYYGYTF. The CDR3 nucleotides read TGTGCCAGCAGCTCGAAGACAGGGGGCTACTATGGCTACACCTTC.